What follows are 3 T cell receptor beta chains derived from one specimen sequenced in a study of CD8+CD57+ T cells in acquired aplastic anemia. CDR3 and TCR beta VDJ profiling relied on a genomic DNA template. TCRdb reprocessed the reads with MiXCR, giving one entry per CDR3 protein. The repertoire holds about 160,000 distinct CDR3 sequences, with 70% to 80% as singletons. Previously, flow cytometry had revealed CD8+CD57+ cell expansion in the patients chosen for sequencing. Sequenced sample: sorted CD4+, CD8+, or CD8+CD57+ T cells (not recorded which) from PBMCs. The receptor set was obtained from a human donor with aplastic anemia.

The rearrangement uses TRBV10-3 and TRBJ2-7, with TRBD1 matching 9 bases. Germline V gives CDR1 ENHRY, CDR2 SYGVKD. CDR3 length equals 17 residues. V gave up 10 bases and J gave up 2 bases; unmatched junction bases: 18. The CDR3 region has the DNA TGTGCCACCGGAACGAGGTTGGGACAGGGCTCAACCTACGAGCAGTACTTC. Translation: CATGTRLGQGSTYEQYF.

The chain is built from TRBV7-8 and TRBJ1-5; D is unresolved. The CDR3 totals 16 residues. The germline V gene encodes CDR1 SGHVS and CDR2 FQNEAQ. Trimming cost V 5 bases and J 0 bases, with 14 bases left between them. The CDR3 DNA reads TGTGCCAGCAGCCAGGAGCAGGCCTATAGCAATCAGCCCCAGCATTTT. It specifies CASSQEQAYSNQPQHF.

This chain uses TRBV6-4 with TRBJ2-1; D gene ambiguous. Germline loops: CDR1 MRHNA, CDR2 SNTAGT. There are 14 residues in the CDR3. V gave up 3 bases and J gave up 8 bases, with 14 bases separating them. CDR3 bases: TGTGCCAGCAGTGATGGCAAGGAACTTGATGAGCAGTTCTTC. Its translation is CASSDGKELDEQFF.